The 20 T cell receptor beta chains reported below all come from one sample, sequenced in a study of T-cell memory formation after mild COVID-19. TCRdb re-analysed the 5' RACE reads in MiXCR, keeping a single row per CDR3 protein. The sample yields 350,000 to 500,000 distinct CDR3 sequences, roughly 20% seen once. Sequencing was done on a sample of PBMCs or a T cell subset sorted from them (not recorded which). The receptors were sampled from an adult woman who had mild COVID-19 (a few samples of this study predate the infection). Cell type and time point are not known.

This clonotype was recorded many times. This chain uses TRBV7-9 with TRBJ2-1; TRBD2 matches 8 bases. Germline values: CDR1 SEHNR, CDR2 FQNEAQ (reference sequence). CDR3 length: 16 residues. Trimming removed 3 bases from V and 4 bases from J; junction bases left unmatched: 8. In DNA, the CDR3 is TGTGCCAGCAGCTTCGGGCGGGGACTAGATTACAATGAGCAGTTCTTC. This sequence encodes CASSFGRGLDYNEQFF.

The chain couples TRBV7-3 to TRBJ2-3, with D possibly TRBD2 on 6 matching bases. V shed 0 bases and J shed 0 bases, with 10 bases lying between them. The CDR3 runs 16 residues. Germline V gene data show CDR1 as SGHTA and CDR2 as FQGTGA. The CDR3 spells CASSLTVRGSTDTQYF. The CDR3 nucleotides read TGTGCCAGCAGCTTAACAGTCCGGGGGAGCACAGATACGCAGTATTTT.

The chain has TRBV7-9 and TRBJ2-1; D unresolved. The CDR3 loop spans 14 amino acids. Per the germline V gene, CDR1 is SEHNR and CDR2 is FQNEAQ (reference sequence). The germline V and J ends were trimmed by 3 bases and 3 bases, with 9 bases remaining between them. The CDR3 DNA is TGTGCCAGCAGCTTGGTTGCTAGCTACAATGAGCAGTTCTTC. Encoded protein: CASSLVASYNEQFF.

This clonotype was counted at least ten times. The chain links TRBV7-8 to TRBJ1-4; D is uncertain. Per germline, CDR1 SGHVS and CDR2 FQNEAQ. Trimming took off 3 bases at V and 8 bases at J, with 10 bases between the two ends. There are 13 residues in the CDR3. CDR3 loop: CASSFTHGEKLFF. The DNA of the CDR3 is TGTGCCAGCAGCTTTACCCACGGGGAAAAACTGTTTTTT.

The gene calls are TRBV11-2 and TRBJ2-1; D is unclear. The CDR3 sequence is 15 residues long. The V end lost 6 bases, the J end lost 0 bases, and 12 bases lay between the germline ends. CDR1 is SGHAT and CDR2 is FQNNGV in the germline V gene. CDR3 DNA: TGTGCCAGCAGTCCAGGACCGTACTCCTACAATGAGCAGTTCTTC. The encoded protein is CASSPGPYSYNEQFF.

J is TRBJ2-1 and V is TRBV12-3 or TRBV12-4, with D hard to call. Trimming cost V 5 bases and J 2 bases, with 16 bases left between them. The CDR3 is made up of 16 amino acids. CDR3 region: CASSPTPTGAYNEQFF. DNA for the CDR3: TGTGCCAGCAGTCCTACGCCGACTGGGGCCTACAATGAGCAGTTCTTC.

This clonotype was counted only a few times. V usage is TRBV7-9 and J usage is TRBJ1-1; D gene uncertain. The length of the CDR3 is 15 residues. Germline loops: CDR1 SEHNR, CDR2 FQNEAQ (reference sequence). The V and J ends lost 8 bases and 3 bases respectively, with 19 bases between them. CDR3 amino acids: CASLMLPKRHTEAFF. The CDR3 nucleotides read TGTGCCAGCCTCATGCTCCCAAAACGGCACACTGAAGCTTTCTTT.

This clonotype was found a few times. The gene calls are TRBV6-2 or TRBV6-3 and TRBJ1-2; 9 bases line up with TRBD1. This CDR3 spans 13 amino acids. CDR1 and CDR2 from the germline V gene are MNHEY and SVGEGT. V was pared by 8 bases and J by 6 bases, with 7 bases of the junction left unmatched. The CDR3 sequence: CASVSTGGNGYTF. CDR3 in DNA: TGTGCCAGCGTCTCCACAGGGGGCAATGGCTACACCTTC.

This clonotype was observed a handful of times. The chain recombines TRBV5-1 with TRBJ2-3; D possibly corresponds to TRBD1 (6 bases). The CDR3 spans 16 residues. Germline loops: CDR1 SGHRS, CDR2 YFSETQ. V lost 0 bases, J lost 1 base, and 12 bases lay in between. CDR3 loop: CASSLANGQRTDTQYF. CDR3 in DNA: TGCGCCAGCAGCTTGGCAAATGGACAGCGCACAGATACGCAGTATTTT.

As DNA, the CDR3 is TGCGCCAGCAGCCAGGCCGGGACAGGGGGCACCACCTATGGCTACACCTTC. It specifies CASSQAGTGGTTYGYTF. The genes are TRBV5-1 and TRBJ1-2, with 12 bases aligning to TRBD1. Germline trimming cut 4 bases from V and 4 bases from J; bases unmatched to any gene: 11. This CDR3 has 17 residues. Germline-derived CDR1 and CDR2 are SGHRS and YFSETQ. The variable domain in full, with the rest retrieved from reference TRBV5-1 and TRBJ1-2, is KAGVTQTPRYLIKTRGQQVTLSCSPISGHRSVSWYQQTPGQGLQFLFEYFSETQRNKGNFPGRFSGRQFSNSRSEMNVSTLELGDSALYLCASSQAGTGGTTYGYTFGSGTRLTVV.

This chain joins TRBV4-1 and TRBJ2-7; D possibly corresponds to TRBD2 (6 bases). Germline-derived CDR1 and CDR2 are MGHRA and YSYEKL. The CDR3 spans 16 residues. V gave up 1 base and J gave up 0 bases, with 13 bases separating them. In DNA, the CDR3 is TGCGCCAGCAGCCAAGCATCTAGCGTGAGCTCCTACGAGCAGTACTTC. It codes for CASSQASSVSSYEQYF.

The rearrangement links TRBV7-2 to TRBJ2-7; TRBD2 matches at 9 bases. After removal of 2 bases from V and 3 bases from J, the junction contained 14 bases not matched to a gene. The CDR3 contains 18 residues. The germline V gene encodes CDR1 SGHTA and CDR2 FQGNSA. CDR3 sequence (DNA): TGTGCCAGCAGCTTAAGGGGGGGAGTCGGGACTAGCAACTACGAGCAGTACTTC. Translated: CASSLRGGVGTSNYEQYF.

The V gene is TRBV7-9, the J gene TRBJ2-1, with D perhaps being TRBD1 or TRBD2 (6 bases each). Trimming left V 4 bases short and J 0 bases short, with 16 bases between. The CDR3 has 17 amino acids. Per germline, CDR1 SEHNR and CDR2 FQNEAQ (reference sequence). This CDR3 is CASSSLEGVSSYNEQFF. The CDR3 DNA reads as TGTGCCAGCAGCTCTCTGGAGGGGGTTAGCTCCTACAATGAGCAGTTCTTC.

This chain links TRBV7-9 with TRBJ2-7; 9 bases match TRBD1. In germline, CDR1 is SEHNR, CDR2 FQNEAQ (reference sequence). CDR3 length equals 11 residues. CDR3: CRVDRGGEQYF. CDR3 in DNA: TGTCGCGTGGACAGGGGAGGCGAGCAGTACTTC.

This clonotype was counted between two and nine times. The chain joins TRBV9 to TRBJ2-7; 8 bases agree with TRBD1. The ends lost 0 bases at V and 5 bases at J; junction bases unmatched: 10. Germline V lookup: CDR1 SGDLS, CDR2 YYNGEE. CDR3 size: 16 residues. The CDR3 sequence is CASSVGDWTGKDEQYF. For the CDR3, the DNA is TGTGCCAGCAGCGTAGGGGACTGGACAGGGAAGGACGAGCAGTACTTC.

The chain employs TRBV18 and TRBJ1-1; possibly TRBD1 for D (5 bases). V was shortened by 3 bases and J by 1 base, with 12 bases between the two germline ends. Germline-derived CDR1 and CDR2 are KGHSH and LQKENI. The CDR3 loop spans 15 amino acids. CDR3 region: CASSPNEGTNTEAFF. Here the CDR3 DNA reads TGTGCCAGCTCACCTAACGAAGGGACGAACACTGAAGCTTTCTTT.

V and J are TRBV6-2 or TRBV6-3 and TRBJ1-2; tentative D call: TRBD1 (5 bases). The CDR3 covers 16 residues. Germline V gene lookup returns CDR1 MNHEY and CDR2 SVGEGT. V was cut by 6 bases and J by 6 bases, with 23 bases left in between. The chain's CDR3 is CASRSYALQDPHGYTF. Written as DNA, the CDR3 is TGTGCCAGCAGGTCATACGCCCTACAGGATCCTCATGGCTACACCTTC.

This clonotype was picked up a small number of times. The chain links TRBV5-6 to TRBJ2-7; D ambiguous. V was trimmed by 4 bases and J by 4 bases, leaving 12 bases between them. The CDR3 has 13 residues. Germline CDR1 reads SGHDT; CDR2 reads YYEEEE. The CDR3 DNA reads as TGTGCCAGCAGCAGACCCCCAGCATACGAGCAGTACTTC. It translates to CASSRPPAYEQYF. The full variable domain, rest sourced from reference TRBV5-6 and TRBJ2-7, is DAGVTQSPTHLIKTRGQQVTLRCSPKSGHDTVSWYQQALGQGPQFIFQYYEEEERQRGNFPDRFSGHQFPNYSSELNVNALLLGDSALYLCASSRPPAYEQYFGPGTRLTVT.

This clonotype was detected a few times. The chain links TRBV4-2 to TRBJ2-3; 9 positions match TRBD2. Trimming removed 2 bases from V and 3 bases from J; junction bases left unmatched: 12. This CDR3 is built from 18 residues. CDR1 LGHNA and CDR2 YNFKEQ come from the germline V gene. CDR3 protein: CASSQKVPSGALTDTQYF. CDR3 sequence (DNA): TGTGCCAGCAGCCAAAAGGTGCCTAGCGGGGCCCTTACAGATACGCAGTATTTT.

This rearrangement joins TRBV29-1 to TRBJ2-1; D is perhaps TRBD2 (6 bases). The CDR3 consists of 13 residues. CDR1 and CDR2 (germline): SQVTM, ANQGSEA. V lost 4 bases and J lost 7, with 14 bases in between. CDR3 in amino acids: CSVVGGPTNEQFF. CDR3 in DNA: TGCAGCGTTGTGGGGGGACCTACTAATGAGCAGTTCTTC.